The table lists the clone carrying this T cell receptor beta chain with many counts. What it recognizes is unknown. This sample is part of a study of early T cells in non-severe SARS-CoV-2 infection. Study summary: From unsorted whole blood, bulk RNA was sequenced, and the chains remained unpaired. Whole-study findings and limits: VDJdb-based matching was biased toward anti-spike CD8 responses and missed private and CD4 specificities.

Germline lookup yields CDR1 SGHTA and CDR2 FQGNSA. This CDR3 is built from 13 residues. V gave up 5 bases and J gave up 9 bases, with 17 bases separating them. cDNA molecules, individually, were tagged with unique molecular identifiers. One entry per CDR3 protein results from TCRdb running MiXCR on the 5' RACE reads. Altogether roughly 41,000 distinct CDR3 sequences are present, 4.5% to 5% being singletons, with the ten largest covering 4.8%. The material sequenced was whole blood. The chain carries TRBV7-2 and TRBJ2-7; D possibly corresponds to TRBD2 (5 bases). This clonotype originated in an adult who was a healthcare worker with PCR-confirmed SARS-CoV-2 infection or an uninfected control (not recorded which). DNA for the CDR3: TGTGCCAGCAGCCTAGGAGTTGGGGAGTGGCAGTACTTC. Amino acid sequence: CASSLGVGEWQYF.